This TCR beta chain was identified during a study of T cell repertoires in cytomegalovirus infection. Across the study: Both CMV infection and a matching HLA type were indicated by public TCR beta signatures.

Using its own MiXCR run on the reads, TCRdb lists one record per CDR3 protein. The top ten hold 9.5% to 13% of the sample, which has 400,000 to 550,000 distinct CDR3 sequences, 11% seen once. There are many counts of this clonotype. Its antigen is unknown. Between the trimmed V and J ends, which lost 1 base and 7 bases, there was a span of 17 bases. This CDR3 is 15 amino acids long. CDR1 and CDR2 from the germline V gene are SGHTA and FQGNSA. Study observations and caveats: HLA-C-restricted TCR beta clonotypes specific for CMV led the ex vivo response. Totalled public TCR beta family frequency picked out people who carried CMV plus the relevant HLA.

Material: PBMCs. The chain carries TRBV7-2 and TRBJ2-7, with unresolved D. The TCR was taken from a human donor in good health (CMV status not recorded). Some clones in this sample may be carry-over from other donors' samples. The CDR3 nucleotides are TGTGCCAGCAGCTTAGAAGGGCAGTTGCCATTGGAGCAGTACTTC. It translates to CASSLEGQLPLEQYF. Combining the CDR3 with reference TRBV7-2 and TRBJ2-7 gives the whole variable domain GAGVSQSPSNKVTEKGKDVELRCDPISGHTALYWYRQSLGQGLEFLIYFQGNSAPDKSGLPSDRFSAERTGGSVSTLTIQRTQQEDSAVYLCASSLEGQLPLEQYFGPGTRLTVT.